This T cell receptor (beta chain) was sequenced during a study of blood T cell repertoires in COVID-19. Using immunoSEQ multiplex PCR, the repertoire was profiled, and TCRdb retains in-frame clones only, with some absent. There are under 450,000 clones in the sample; around 87% occur only once, and approximately 1.2% lies in the top ten. The germline gives CDR1 SGHRS, CDR2 YFSETQ. V lost 3 bases, J lost 5 bases, and 9 bases lay in between. This CDR3 comprises 13 residues. The chain combines TRBV5-1 with TRBJ2-1; perhaps TRBD2 as D (6 bases). The material sequenced was PBMCs or T cells enriched from blood (not recorded which). This sequence was found in a man under 40 who had recovered from COVID-19. The CDR3 DNA sequence: TGCGCCAGCAGCTGGGGGGATAACAATGAGCAGTTCTTC. It specifies CASSWGDNNEQFF.